These 17 T cell receptor beta chains originate from one sample sequenced in a study of T cell changes during pregnancy in multiple sclerosis. The method was immunoSEQ multiplex PCR; TCRdb's version includes in-frame clones alone and lacks a portion of them. The sample includes around 29,000 clones, around nine tenths of them seen just once. Sample: CD4+ T cells from peripheral blood mononuclear cells, taken in the first trimester of pregnancy. The origin of the receptors is a female donor with multiple sclerosis, enrolled in a pregnancy study.

The rearrangement links TRBV28 to TRBJ1-4; D is uncertain. The CDR3 has 11 residues. The ends were cut back, 2 bases at V and 7 bases at J, with 2 bases in the middle. Per the germline V gene, CDR1 is MDHEN and CDR2 is SYDVKM. This chain's CDR3 is CASSLREKLFF. The CDR3 nucleotides read TGTGCCAGCAGTTTACGTGAAAAACTGTTTTTT.

J is TRBJ1-2 and V is TRBV11-2, with TRBD1 matching 10 bases. Germline assignment: CDR1 SGHAT and CDR2 FQNNGV. V shed 0 bases, J shed 4 bases, and the junction held 5 bases outside the gene matches. There are 16 residues in the CDR3. The CDR3 DNA reads as TGTGCCAGCAGCTTAGATGGCGGGACAGGGGTCTATGGCTACACCTTC. Its protein product is CASSLDGGTGVYGYTF.

This clone was observed a few times. The rearrangement uses TRBV5-1 and TRBJ2-1, with 8 bases lining up with TRBD1. V was pared by 2 bases and J by 9 bases, with 22 bases of the junction left unmatched. This CDR3 comprises 19 residues. From germline, CDR1 is SGHRS and CDR2 YFSETQ. The CDR3 is CASSFTGDFLGQGKSEQFF. As DNA, the CDR3 is TGCGCCAGCAGCTTCACCGGGGATTTTCTTGGACAGGGAAAGAGTGAGCAGTTCTTC.

The chain combines TRBV19 with TRBJ1-2; 7 positions agree with TRBD1. CDR1 and CDR2 from the germline V gene are LNHDA and SQIVND (reference sequence). The CDR3 contains 14 residues. Losses at the gene ends were 1 base for V and 8 bases for J; bases not matched to a gene: 7. CDR3 coding DNA: TGTGCCAGTAGTATAGGGACAGGCACGGGGGGCTACACCTTC. This encodes CASSIGTGTGGYTF.

This clone showed up just once. This rearrangement joins TRBV5-4 to TRBJ1-2; 7 bases fit TRBD1. Per the germline V gene, CDR1 is SGHNT and CDR2 is YYREEE (reference sequence). With 2 bases clipped from V and 7 bases from J, the junction kept 8 bases outside the gene matches. This CDR3 has 14 residues. CDR3 DNA: TGTGCCAGCAGCTTTGGTAGGGGGCAGGTTGGCTACACCTTC. Amino acid sequence: CASSFGRGQVGYTF.

As regards this clone: The junction departs from the called germline gene at one end, perhaps through a read error. The rearrangement joins TRBV7-7 to TRBJ2-1; maybe TRBD1 (5 bases). The length of the CDR3 is 12 residues. CDR1 is SSHAT, CDR2 FNYEAQ, per germline (reference sequence). CDR3 nucleotides: TGTGCTAGCAGCTTAGAAAGGGGTGAGCAGTTCTTC. It codes for CASSLERGEQFF.

The chain is built from TRBV7-3 and TRBJ1-2, with a weak D call TRBD1 (6 bases). V was shortened by 0 bases and J by 6 bases, with 11 bases between the two germline ends. Germline-derived CDR1 and CDR2 are SGHTA and FQGTGA. The CDR3 contains 14 residues. This CDR3 is CASSLTGRGDGYTF. The DNA of the CDR3 is TGTGCCAGCAGCTTAACGGGCAGGGGTGATGGCTACACCTTC.

This chain uses TRBV18 with TRBJ1-3, with 8 nucleotides matching TRBD1. The V gene end was trimmed by 3 bases and the J gene end by 1 base; junction bases not matched to a gene: 2. Germline lookup yields CDR1 KGHSH and CDR2 LQKENI. This CDR3 is built from 15 residues. The CDR3 DNA reads as TGTGCCAGCTCACCCAACAGGGGGTCTGGAAACACCATATATTTT. Protein: CASSPNRGSGNTIYF.

The CDR3 sequence is CASSLPSSGNNEQFF. For the CDR3, the DNA is TGCGCCAGCAGCTTGCCGTCTAGCGGAAACAATGAGCAGTTCTTC. The rearrangement links TRBV5-1 to TRBJ2-1, with 7 bases fitting TRBD2. Germline trimming cut 1 base from V and 5 bases from J; bases unmatched to any gene: 6. Germline assignment: CDR1 SGHRS and CDR2 YFSETQ. This CDR3 region has 15 residues.

This rearrangement joins TRBV30 to TRBJ1-2; D gene unclear. This CDR3 is built from 18 residues. Germline V gene data show CDR1 as GTSNPN and CDR2 as SVGIG (reference sequence). V lost 2 bases and J 0 bases, leaving 22 bases between the germline ends. The CDR3 here is CAWSSQRFNLPPNYGYTF. CDR3 DNA sequence: TGTGCCTGGAGTAGCCAGCGGTTCAATCTCCCCCCTAACTATGGCTACACCTTC.

The count of this clone is one. V gene TRBV18 combines with J gene TRBJ1-4; TRBD1 matches at 10 bases. The length of the CDR3 is 16 residues. Per the germline V gene, CDR1 is KGHSH and CDR2 is LQKENI. After removal of 1 base from V and 2 bases from J, the junction contained 1 base not matched to a gene. CDR3 in DNA: TGTGCCAGCTCACCACGACAGGGGGCGACTAATGAAAAACTGTTTTTT. This translates into CASSPRQGATNEKLFF.

The rearrangement links TRBV5-5 to TRBJ2-7, with D unclear. V gave up 4 bases and J gave up 0 bases, with 14 bases separating them. Germline V gene data show CDR1 as SGHKS and CDR2 as YYEKEE (reference sequence). CDR3 length: 15 residues. CDR3 loop: CASSVLVVASYEQYF. The CDR3 DNA is TGTGCCAGCAGCGTTCTCGTTGTGGCCTCCTACGAGCAGTACTTC.

The rearrangement uses TRBV2 and TRBJ2-1, with TRBD1 matching 8 bases. This CDR3 contains 16 residues. The trim removed 6 bases at V and 0 bases at J, leaving 7 bases unmatched. Germline CDR1 reads SNHLY; CDR2 reads FYNNEI. CDR3 in DNA: TGTGCCAGCAGGTTCTCGGGGACAGGCTCCTACAATGAGCAGTTCTTC. Translating it yields CASRFSGTGSYNEQFF.

The chain couples TRBV15 to TRBJ2-5, with D perhaps matching TRBD1 (5 bases). CDR3 length equals 14 residues. The V and J ends lost 0 bases and 2 bases respectively, with 7 bases between them. Germline V CDR1 and CDR2: LNHNV, YYDKDF (reference sequence). CDR3 sequence reads: CATSRDRVQETQYF. The CDR3 nucleotides are TGTGCCACCAGCAGAGACAGGGTTCAAGAGACCCAGTACTTC. The whole variable domain, filled in from reference TRBV15 and TRBJ2-5, reads DAMVIQNPRYQVTQFGKPVTLSCSQTLNHNVMYWYQQKSSQAPKLLFHYYDKDFNNEADTPDNFQSRRPNTSFCFLDIRSPGLGDTAMYLCATSRDRVQETQYFGPGTRLLVL.

This chain uses TRBV7-8 with TRBJ2-2; D possibly corresponds to TRBD1 (6 bases). Germline values: CDR1 SGHVS, CDR2 FQNEAQ. This CDR3 has 14 residues. V was trimmed by 1 base and J by 6 bases, leaving 9 bases between them. CDR3 loop: CASSLGRQAGELFF. CDR3 sequence (DNA): TGTGCCAGCAGCTTAGGTCGACAGGCCGGGGAGCTGTTTTTT.

The genes are TRBV5-1 and TRBJ2-5, with 10 nucleotides matching TRBD1. The CDR3 has 16 residues. In germline, CDR1 is SGHRS, CDR2 YFSETQ. The ends lost 2 bases at V and 1 base at J; junction bases unmatched: 5. The CDR3 DNA follows: TGCGCCAGCAGCTTAGGTCGGACAGGGGGCCAAGAGACCCAGTACTTC. It translates to CASSLGRTGGQETQYF. Together with reference TRBV5-1 and TRBJ2-5, the CDR3 gives the full variable domain: KAGVTQTPRYLIKTRGQQVTLSCSPISGHRSVSWYQQTPGQGLQFLFEYFSETQRNKGNFPGRFSGRQFSNSRSEMNVSTLELGDSALYLCASSLGRTGGQETQYFGPGTRLLVL.

This chain joins TRBV7-2 and TRBJ2-7; 8 bases are shared with TRBD1. The ends lost 4 bases at V and 4 bases at J; junction bases unmatched: 0. CDR3 size: 12 residues. Germline loops: CDR1 SGHTA, CDR2 FQGNSA. For the CDR3, the DNA is TGTGCCAGCAGCTGGACAGGGTACGAGCAGTACTTC. Amino acids: CASSWTGYEQYF.